A selection of T cell receptor beta chains follows, all from one sample in a study of shared clonotypes between healthy human individuals. Assay: immunoSEQ multiplex PCR; the TCRdb copy retains only in-frame clones and omits some. The sample has more than 900,000 clones, approximately 80% seen once. The sample consisted of memory CD4+ T cells from PBMCs. These receptors all stem from a man aged 18 to 30 in good health. Some clones in this sample may be carry-over from other donors' samples. The CDR3 runs from the conserved cysteine through the conserved F or W. The D gene is left open where the match is weak. The size entry is marked missing in some rows and otherwise reads once, few, many or a size class.

>-|TRBJ2-7|-|TRBV18
CASSPPGGRYEQYF
TGTGCCAGCTCACCCCCAGGAGGGCGCTACGAGCAGTACTTC
>-|TRBJ2-7|TRBD2|TRBV4-3
CASSQKMGSGTRVGSYEQYF
TGCGCCAGCAGCCAAAAGATGGGATCCGGGACTAGGGTTGGCTCCTACGAGCAGTACTTC
>-|TRBJ1-5|-|TRBV5-1
CASSPGANSNQPQHF
TGCGCCAGCAGCCCGGGGGCTAATAGCAATCAGCCCCAGCATTTT
>-|TRBJ2-2|-|TRBV11-1
CASTLGRAAGELFF
TGTGCCAGCACCCTTGGGCGGGCGGCCGGGGAGCTGTTTTTT
>-|TRBJ2-3|TRBD2|TRBV9
CASSVTSVSYTDTQYF
TGTGCCAGCAGCGTAACTAGCGTCAGTTACACAGATACGCAGTATTTT
>-|TRBJ2-6|-|TRBV30
CAWSWQAAGANVLTF
TGTGCCTGGAGTTGGCAAGCGGCGGGGGCCAACGTCCTGACTTTC
>few|TRBJ2-7|TRBD2|TRBV10-3
CAISGGAGEDEQYF
TGTGCCATCAGTGGAGGGGCGGGAGAGGACGAGCAGTACTTC
>-|TRBJ2-5|-|TRBV7-7
CASSLGVGTQETQYF
TGTGCCAGCAGCTTAGGGGTGGGGACCCAAGAGACCCAGTACTTC
>-|TRBJ2-3|-|TRBV7-9
CASSFGAGLTDTQYF
TGTGCCAGCAGCTTTGGGGCAGGGCTAACAGATACGCAGTATTTT
>-|TRBJ1-4|-|TRBV18
CASSPRKETTNEKLFF
TGTGCCAGCTCACCACGTAAAGAGACGACTAATGAAAAACTGTTTTTT
>-|TRBJ2-1|TRBD1|TRBV9
CASSDRTGGEEQFF
TGTGCCAGCAGCGATCGGACAGGGGGGGAGGAGCAGTTCTTC
>-|TRBJ2-7|TRBD2|TRBV19
CASSIRPELAGVGSYEQYF
TGTGCCAGTAGTATAAGGCCAGAACTAGCGGGAGTGGGGTCCTACGAGCAGTACTTC
>medium-sized|TRBJ2-1|TRBD2|TRBV29-1
CSIDSGRRNEQFF
TGCAGCATTGATAGCGGGAGACGAAATGAGCAGTTCTTC
>-|TRBJ1-1|-|TRBV28
CASSPLRVDTEAFF
TGTGCCAGCAGCCCCCTTAGGGTGGACACTGAAGCTTTCTTT
>-|TRBJ1-2|TRBD1|TRBV28
CASRPGTGVGYGYTF
TGTGCCAGCAGGCCCGGGACAGGGGTTGGCTATGGCTACACCTTC
>-|TRBJ2-6|-|TRBV7-2
CASSLSSSGANVLTF
TGTGCCAGCAGCTTATCCTCCTCTGGGGCCAACGTCCTGACTTTC
>-|TRBJ2-7|-|TRBV7-2
CASSFPGSYEQYF
TGTGCCAGCAGCTTTCCGGGGAGTTACGAGCAGTACTTC
>-|TRBJ1-2|TRBD1|TRBV6-6
CASSNSRGLSYGYTF
TGTGCCAGCAGTAACTCCAGGGGGTTGAGCTATGGCTACACCTTC
>-|TRBJ1-1|-|TRBV11-3
CASSSGVTEAFF
TGTGCCAGCAGCTCAGGGGTCACTGAAGCTTTCTTT
>once|TRBJ2-5|-|TRBV30
CAWSVRETQYF
TGTGCCTGGAGCGTCCGAGAGACCCAGTACTTC
>few|TRBJ2-3|-|TRBV13
CASSLQGDTQYF
TGTGCCAGCAGCTTACAGGGGGATACGCAGTATTTT
>-|TRBJ2-3|TRBD1|TRBV5-6
CASSLRTGETDTQYF
TGTGCCAGCAGCTTAAGGACAGGTGAGACAGATACGCAGTATTTT
>-|TRBJ1-1|-|TRBV27
CASRPGGRPNTEAFF
TGTGCCAGCAGACCCGGCGGCAGGCCGAACACTGAAGCTTTCTTT
>-|TRBJ1-4|TRBD1|TRBV6-1
CASAQGDEKLFF
TGTGCCAGCGCCCAGGGGGATGAAAAACTGTTTTTT
>few|TRBJ2-1|TRBD2|TRBV6-6
CASSYGTTYNEQFF
TGTGCCAGCAGTTACGGGACTACCTACAATGAGCAGTTCTTC
>-|TRBJ2-5|TRBD1|TRBV6-6
CASTNKNRGGETQYF
TGTGCCAGCACCAACAAAAACAGGGGCGGGGAGACCCAGTACTTC
>once|TRBJ2-7|-|TRBV6-1
CASSGQIPYEQYF
TGTGCCAGCAGTGGACAGATCCCCTACGAGCAGTACTTC
>-|TRBJ2-1|-|TRBV7-6
CASSLEVGSFNEQFF
TGTGCCAGCAGCTTAGAGGTCGGGAGTTTCAATGAGCAGTTCTTC
>-|TRBJ1-2|-|TRBV28
CASSLSLYYGYTF
TGTGCCAGCAGTTTATCTTTGTACTATGGCTACACCTTC
>-|TRBJ1-5|-|TRBV6-7
CASSKRGVGQPQHF
TGTGCCAGCAGTAAAAGGGGAGTGGGTCAGCCCCAGCATTTT
>-|TRBJ2-1|-|TRBV11-2
CASSLSSTYNEQFF
TGTGCCAGCAGCTTAAGCTCTACTTACAATGAGCAGTTCTTC
>-|TRBJ1-5|TRBD1|TRBV19
CASSIARTGITQPQHF
TGTGCCAGTAGTATAGCCCGGACAGGGATAACTCAGCCCCAGCATTTT
>-|TRBJ2-5|-|TRBV10-3
CAISEQLARETQYF
TGTGCCATCAGTGAACAGCTTGCAAGAGAGACCCAGTACTTC